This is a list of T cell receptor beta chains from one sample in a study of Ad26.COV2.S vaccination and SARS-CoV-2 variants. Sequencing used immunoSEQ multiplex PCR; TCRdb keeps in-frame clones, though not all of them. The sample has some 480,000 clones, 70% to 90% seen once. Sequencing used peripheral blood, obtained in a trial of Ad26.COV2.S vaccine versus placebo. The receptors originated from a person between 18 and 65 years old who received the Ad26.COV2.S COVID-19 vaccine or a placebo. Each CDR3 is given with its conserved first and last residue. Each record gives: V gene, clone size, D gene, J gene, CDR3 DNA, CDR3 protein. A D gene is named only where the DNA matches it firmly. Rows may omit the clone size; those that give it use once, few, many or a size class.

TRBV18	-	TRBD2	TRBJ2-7	TGTGCCAGCTCACCACTTGGACTAGCGGGAGGGAGGGAGCAGTACTTC	CASSPLGLAGGREQYF
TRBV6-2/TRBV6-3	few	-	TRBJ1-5	TGTGCCAGCAGCCCCGGACAGTATCAGCCCCAGCATTTT	CASSPGQYQPQHF
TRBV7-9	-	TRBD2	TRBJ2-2	TGTGCCAGCAGCTTGGGACTAGCGGGAGGATTTGGCGGGGAGCTGTTTTTT	CASSLGLAGGFGGELFF
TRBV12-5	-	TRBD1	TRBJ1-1	TGTGCTAGTGGATATACAGGGGGCGAAGCTTTCTTT	CASGYTGGEAFF
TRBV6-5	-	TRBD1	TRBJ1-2	TGTGCCAGCAGTTCACCGGGACAGGCCCTCTATGGCTACACCTTC	CASSSPGQALYGYTF
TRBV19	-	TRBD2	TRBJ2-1	TGTGCCAGTAGTATAGTGACTAGCGGGAGCCGGTCCTACAATGAGCAGTTCTTC	CASSIVTSGSRSYNEQFF
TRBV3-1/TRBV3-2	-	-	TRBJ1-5	TGTGCCAGCAGCCAAGATCCGCGTGGGCAGCCCCAGCATTTT	CASSQDPRGQPQHF
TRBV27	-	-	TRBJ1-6	TGTGCCAGCAGTCGACAGAGCTCCTATAATTCACCCCTCCACTTT	CASSRQSSYNSPLHF
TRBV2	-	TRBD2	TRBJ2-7	TGTGCCAGCGGGACTAGCTTTTACGAGCAGTACTTC	CASGTSFYEQYF
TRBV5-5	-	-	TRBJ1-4	TGTGCCAGCAGGCTGCTAGGGCAATCCCTGCCTAATGAAAAACTGTTTTTT	CASRLLGQSLPNEKLFF
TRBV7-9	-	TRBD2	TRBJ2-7	TGTGCCAGCAGGCCCGGGACTAGCGGGAACGAGCAGTACTTC	CASRPGTSGNEQYF
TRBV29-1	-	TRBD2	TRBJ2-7	TGCAGCGTTTTACGACTAGCGGGGATCTCCTACGAGCAGTACTTC	CSVLRLAGISYEQYF
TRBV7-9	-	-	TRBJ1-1	TGTGCCAGCGCTCCTGGGGGCCCTCTGGGGAACACTGAAGCTTTCTTT	CASAPGGPLGNTEAFF
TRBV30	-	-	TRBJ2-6	TGTGCCTGGAGCTATAGCTCTGGGGCCAACGTCCTGACTTTC	CAWSYSSGANVLTF
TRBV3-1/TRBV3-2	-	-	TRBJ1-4	TGTGCCAGCAGCCAAGAAGGGACTGCAACTAATGAAAAACTGTTTTTT	CASSQEGTATNEKLFF
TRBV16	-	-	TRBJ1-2	TGTGCCAGCAGCCAATGGATGTCCTATGGCTACACCTTC	CASSQWMSYGYTF
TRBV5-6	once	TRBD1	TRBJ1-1	TGTGCCAGCAGCCCCCGGGCCAGACAGGGTTCGGGTCCCGGAGCTTTCTTT	CASSPRARQGSGPGAFF
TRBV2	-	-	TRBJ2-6	TGTGCCAGCAGTGATGTTGGTTCTGGGGCCAACGTCCTGACTTTC	CASSDVGSGANVLTF
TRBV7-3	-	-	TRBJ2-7	TGTGCCAGCAGCTTATATGGGACTTCCTACGAGCAGTACTTC	CASSLYGTSYEQYF
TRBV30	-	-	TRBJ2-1	TGTGCCTGGAGTGGTCGGGACAACTCCTACAATGAGCAGTTCTTC	CAWSGRDNSYNEQFF
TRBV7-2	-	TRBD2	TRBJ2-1	TGTGCCAGCAGCTTAGGGACTAGCGGGAGGCCCTCCTACAATGAGCAGTTCTTC	CASSLGTSGRPSYNEQFF
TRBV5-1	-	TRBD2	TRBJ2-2	TGCGCCAGCAGCTTGGGACTAGCGGGAGGAGCCGGGGAGCTGTTTTTT	CASSLGLAGGAGELFF
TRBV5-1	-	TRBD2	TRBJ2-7	TGCGCCAGCAGCTTGGGGCACAGCGGGGGTACCTACGAGCAGTACTTC	CASSLGHSGGTYEQYF
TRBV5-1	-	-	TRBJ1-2	TGCGCCAGCAGCTTACCGGGAGGGCTCTATGGCTACACCTTC	CASSLPGGLYGYTF